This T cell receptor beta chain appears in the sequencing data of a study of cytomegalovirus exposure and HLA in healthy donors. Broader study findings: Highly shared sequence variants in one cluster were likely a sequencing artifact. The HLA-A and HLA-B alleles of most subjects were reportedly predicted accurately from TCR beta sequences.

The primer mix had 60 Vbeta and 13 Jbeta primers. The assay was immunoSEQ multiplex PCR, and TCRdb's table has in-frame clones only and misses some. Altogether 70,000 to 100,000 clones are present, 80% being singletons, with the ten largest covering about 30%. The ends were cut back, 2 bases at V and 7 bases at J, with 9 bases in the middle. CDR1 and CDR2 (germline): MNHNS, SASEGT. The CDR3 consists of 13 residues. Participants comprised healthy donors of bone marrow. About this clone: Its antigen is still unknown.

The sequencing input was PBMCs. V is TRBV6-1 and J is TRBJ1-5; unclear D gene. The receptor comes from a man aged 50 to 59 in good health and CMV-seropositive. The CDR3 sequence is CASSETAYQPQHF. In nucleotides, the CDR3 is TGTGCCAGCAGTGAAACAGCTTACCAGCCCCAGCATTTT.